Listed below are T cell receptor beta chains from one sample, sequenced in a study of OX40 agonist ivuxolimab in advanced cancers. Data came from immunoSEQ multiplex PCR; TCRdb stores just in-frame clones and leaves some out. The sample consists of roughly 86,000 clones, 80% to 90% of them appearing once. The sequencing here drew on CD4+ or CD8+ T cells sorted from blood, taken in a trial of the OX40 agonist ivuxolimab. The receptors shown here come from an adult with an advanced solid tumor such as melanoma, head and neck, liver or kidney cancer. Both conserved end residues are part of each CDR3. A D gene is named only where the DNA matches it firmly. Not all rows give a size; the values are once, few, many and, for expanded clones, a class.

d_gene: .
len: 13
v_gene: TRBV5-1
j_gene: TRBJ2-1
abundance: .
CDR3nt: TGCGCCAGCAGCGTCCACAGGACAGATGAGCAGTTCTTC
CDR3aa: CASSVHRTDEQFF

d_gene: .
len: 18
v_gene: TRBV28
j_gene: TRBJ2-3
abundance: .
CDR3nt: TGTGCCAGCAGTTTATTCGGGCTAGCGAAGACTAGCACAGATACGCAGTATTTT
CDR3aa: CASSLFGLAKTSTDTQYF

d_gene: .
len: 13
v_gene: TRBV6-5
j_gene: TRBJ2-1
abundance: .
CDR3nt: TGTGCCAGCAGTGGGGATCTCCAAGGGGAGCAGTTCTTC
CDR3aa: CASSGDLQGEQFF

d_gene: .
len: 12
v_gene: TRBV7-2
j_gene: TRBJ2-3
abundance: .
CDR3nt: TGTGCCAGCAGCCCAACCACAGATACGCAGTATTTT
CDR3aa: CASSPTTDTQYF

d_gene: .
len: 11
v_gene: TRBV20-1
j_gene: TRBJ2-1
abundance: .
CDR3nt: TGCAGTGCTAGAATCTACAATGAGCAGTTCTTC
CDR3aa: CSARIYNEQFF

d_gene: TRBD1
len: 16
v_gene: TRBV9
j_gene: TRBJ2-2
abundance: .
CDR3nt: TGTGCCAGCAGCGCCAGACAGGGGTCGGGCACCGGGGAGCTGTTTTTT
CDR3aa: CASSARQGSGTGELFF

d_gene: .
len: 11
v_gene: TRBV27
j_gene: TRBJ1-1
abundance: once
CDR3nt: TGTGCCAGCAGGGATCGCACTGAAGCTTTCTTT
CDR3aa: CASRDRTEAFF

d_gene: .
len: 12
v_gene: TRBV29-1
j_gene: TRBJ2-2
abundance: .
CDR3nt: TGCAGCGTTGGAGGGATGAACGGGGAGCTGTTTTTT
CDR3aa: CSVGGMNGELFF

d_gene: TRBD1
len: 15
v_gene: TRBV5-1
j_gene: TRBJ1-2
abundance: .
CDR3nt: TGCGCCAGCAGCTCGTCCGGGACAGGGGGCTATGGCTACACCTTC
CDR3aa: CASSSSGTGGYGYTF

d_gene: .
len: 13
v_gene: TRBV25-1
j_gene: TRBJ1-2
abundance: .
CDR3nt: TGTGCCAGCACCCCAGGGAGCGCCTATGGCTACACCTTC
CDR3aa: CASTPGSAYGYTF

d_gene: TRBD1
len: 13
v_gene: TRBV7-8
j_gene: TRBJ1-2
abundance: .
CDR3nt: TGTGCCAGCAGCGTAGACAGGGTCGATGGCTACACCTTC
CDR3aa: CASSVDRVDGYTF

d_gene: .
len: 14
v_gene: TRBV4-1
j_gene: TRBJ1-2
abundance: once
CDR3nt: TGCGCCAGCAGCCTTACACAGGGTTACTATGGCTACACCTTC
CDR3aa: CASSLTQGYYGYTF

d_gene: .
len: 14
v_gene: TRBV9
j_gene: TRBJ2-7
abundance: few
CDR3nt: TGTGCCAGCAGCGTAGGTGCCAGTTCCTACGAGCAGTACTTC
CDR3aa: CASSVGASSYEQYF